This section outlines one TCR beta chain sequence together with its context. Its cognate antigen is unknown. Amplification yielded TCR beta CDR3 regions, with RNA transcripts as the source. TCR CDR3 regions were first amplified by RT-PCR with HTBI primers. MiXCR, run by TCRdb on the multiplex PCR reads, gives a single entry per CDR3 protein. Of some 27,000 distinct CDR3 sequences listed, 40% to 55% are singletons. The data belong to a study of T cells in Graves' hyperthyroidism and ophthalmopathy. V was trimmed by 3 bases and J by 6 bases, leaving 16 bases between them. The CDR3 extends over 14 amino acids. Germline lookup yields CDR1 DFQATT and CDR2 SNEGSKA (reference sequence). General study results and limits: Most thyroid-expanded clonotypes above 0.001 were also found in blood. Ophthalmopathy was predicted by the model a median of approximately six months ahead of onset.

The sequencing sample was made of blood. V is TRBV20-1 and J is TRBJ2-3; weak D call: TRBD2 (6 bases). The clonotype originates from a woman between 25 and 40 years old with Graves' hyperthyroidism. As DNA, the CDR3 is TGCAGTGCTAGTCGGCGGGATCGGTGGGATACGCAGTATTTT. Its translation is CSASRRDRWDTQYF.